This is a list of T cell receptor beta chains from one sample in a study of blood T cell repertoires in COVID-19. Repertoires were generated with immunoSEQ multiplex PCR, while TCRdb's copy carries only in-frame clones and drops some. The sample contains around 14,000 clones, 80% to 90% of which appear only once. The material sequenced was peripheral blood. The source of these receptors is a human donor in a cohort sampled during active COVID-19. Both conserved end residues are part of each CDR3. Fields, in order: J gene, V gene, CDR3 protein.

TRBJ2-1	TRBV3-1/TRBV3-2	CASSQVVEDWRNYNEQFF
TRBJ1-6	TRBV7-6	CASSPGQGGTPYNSPLHF
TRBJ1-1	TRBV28	CASSLRGGGTEAFF
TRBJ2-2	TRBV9	CASSVVPGGQAGELFF
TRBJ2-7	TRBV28	CASSFSGGGYEQYF
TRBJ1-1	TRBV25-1	CASSVGTGELNTEAFF
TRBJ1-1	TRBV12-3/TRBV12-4	CASSLHGATEAFF
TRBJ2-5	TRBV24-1	CATSDLGAETQYF
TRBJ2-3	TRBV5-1	CASSSGGVGTDTQYF
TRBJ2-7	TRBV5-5	CASSRDNYEQYF
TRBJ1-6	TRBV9	CASGSADATYNSPLHF
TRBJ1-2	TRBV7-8	CASSLDATGDYGYTF
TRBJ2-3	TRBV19	CASRSVREELTDTQYF
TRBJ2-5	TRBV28	CASSLGGLTGETQYF
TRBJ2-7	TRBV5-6	CASSLASPSPNSNEQYF
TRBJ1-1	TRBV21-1	CASSNWDSRGIMNTEAFF
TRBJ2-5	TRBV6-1	CASSGHSGGAPETQYF
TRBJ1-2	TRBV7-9	CASSRGAGGATWDYGYTF
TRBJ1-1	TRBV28	CASGTSTGAGTEAFF
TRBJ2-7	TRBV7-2	CASSWTSGRTYEQYF
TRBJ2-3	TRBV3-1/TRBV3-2	CASSPTGTSTDTQYF
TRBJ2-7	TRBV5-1	CASSLAVGSYYEQYF
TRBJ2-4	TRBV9	CASSDQMGLAGGKNIQYF
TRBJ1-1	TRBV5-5	CSSALTWGGTEAFF
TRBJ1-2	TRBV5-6	CASSRKTGVGYGYTF
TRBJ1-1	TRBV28	CASSWGTRAFF
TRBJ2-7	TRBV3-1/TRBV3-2	CASSFREFEQYF
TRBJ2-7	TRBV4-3	CASSQASSGSYEQYF
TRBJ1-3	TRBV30	CAWSAQGYLGNTIYF
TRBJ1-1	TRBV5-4	CASSGTGWTEAFF
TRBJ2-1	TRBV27	CASSPGTSFQFF
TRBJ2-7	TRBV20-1	CSASLLAGDEQYF
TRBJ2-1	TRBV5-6	CASSSAGNSIYNEQFF
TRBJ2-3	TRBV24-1	CATSDSTGDRTDTQYF
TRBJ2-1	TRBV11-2	CASSLGPGLGSYNEQFF
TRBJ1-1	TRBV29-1	CSVRTAEAFF
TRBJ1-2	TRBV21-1	CASSKKGGGLGYGYTF
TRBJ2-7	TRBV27	CASTSSNREVPYEQYF
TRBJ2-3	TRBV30	CAWKPGATDTQYF
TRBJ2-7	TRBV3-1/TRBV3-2	CASSQETVGTYEQYF
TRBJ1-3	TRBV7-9	CASRSGRGGGNTIYF
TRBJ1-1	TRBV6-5	CASSYRPGGGSEAFF
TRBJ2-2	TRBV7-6	CASSSGTGPTNTGELFF
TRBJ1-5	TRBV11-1	CASSPLGGQPQHF
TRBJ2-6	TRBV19	CASSPGHHSGANVLTF
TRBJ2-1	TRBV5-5	CASSLDSSYNEQFF
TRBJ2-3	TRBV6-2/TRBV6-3	CASSYRLAGGDTQYF
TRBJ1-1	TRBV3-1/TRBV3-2	CASSQDPRGANTEAFF
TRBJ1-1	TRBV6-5	CASNSGPEAFF
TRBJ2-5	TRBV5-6	CASSFGDRDVTQYF
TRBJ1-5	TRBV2	CASSEGTGAGKEHF
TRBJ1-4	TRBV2	CASRSGTGEEKLFF
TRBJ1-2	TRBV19	CASSSLQGAVYGGYTF
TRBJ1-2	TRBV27	CASSLGQYYGYTF
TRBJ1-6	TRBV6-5	CASSYKSNRNSPLHF
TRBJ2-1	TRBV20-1	CSAPDRNEQFF
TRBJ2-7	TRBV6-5	CASRYDPGTGLGEQYF